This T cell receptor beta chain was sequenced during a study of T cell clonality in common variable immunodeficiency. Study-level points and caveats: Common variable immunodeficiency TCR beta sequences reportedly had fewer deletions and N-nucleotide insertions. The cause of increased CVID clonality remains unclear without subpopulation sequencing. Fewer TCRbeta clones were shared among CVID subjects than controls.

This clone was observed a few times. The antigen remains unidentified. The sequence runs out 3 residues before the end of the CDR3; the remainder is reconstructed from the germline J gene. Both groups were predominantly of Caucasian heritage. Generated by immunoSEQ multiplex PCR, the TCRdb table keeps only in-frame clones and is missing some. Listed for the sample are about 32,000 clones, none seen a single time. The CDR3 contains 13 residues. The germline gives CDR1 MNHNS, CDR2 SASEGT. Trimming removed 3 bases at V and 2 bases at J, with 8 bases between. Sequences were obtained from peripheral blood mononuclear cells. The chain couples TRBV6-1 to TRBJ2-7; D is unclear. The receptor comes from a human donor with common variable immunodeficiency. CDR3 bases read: TGTGCCAGCAGTGACAGTCTTGCCTACGAG. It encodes CASSDSLAYE. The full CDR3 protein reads CASSDSLAYEQYF.